This T cell receptor (beta chain) was documented in a study of T cell changes during pregnancy in multiple sclerosis. CDR1 SNHLY and CDR2 FYNNEI come from the germline V gene. CDR3 size: 13 residues. Trimming took off 6 bases at V and 3 bases at J, with 12 bases between the two ends. Sequenced by immunoSEQ multiplex PCR; TCRdb stores in-frame clones only, minus some. The sample has roughly 50,000 clones, 85% to 95% seen once. The clonotype was recovered from a female donor with multiple sclerosis, enrolled in a pregnancy study. V is TRBV2 and J is TRBJ2-7; D not resolved. Specimen: CD8+ T cells from peripheral blood mononuclear cells, collected in the third trimester of pregnancy. This CDR3 reads CASSSVPVYEQYF. DNA for the CDR3: TGTGCCAGCAGCTCCGTCCCTGTCTACGAGCAGTACTTC.